This T cell receptor beta chain was obtained from a study of blood T cells in healthy people across ages. Isolation recovered at least 6 million PBMCs from every sample. Germline lookup yields CDR1 DFQATT and CDR2 SNEGSKA (reference sequence). This CDR3 is built from 13 residues. V was trimmed by 6 bases and J by 1 base, leaving 10 bases between them. A second PCR of about 7 to 11 cycles used a sample-barcoded 5' primer and a J-beta primer mix. Each CDR3 protein is one row after TCRdb ran MiXCR on the 5' RACE reads. The table lists about 580,000 distinct CDR3 sequences, 40% to 55% of them singletons. The chain uses TRBV20-1 and TRBJ2-1; D perhaps matches TRBD2 (6 bases). The receptor was isolated from a man aged 80 or over in good health. The source material was blood. The CDR3 sequence: CSAVRGSYNEQFF. CDR3 coding DNA: TGCAGTGCAGTCCGGGGGTCCTACAATGAGCAGTTCTTC.